Following are 12 T cell receptor beta chains from one sample sequenced in a study of spatial heterogeneity in lung cancer (dated by TCRdb to the late 2010s). Explained via the paper, the time point label denotes: sample taken at primary tumor resection. The protocol used for the library was 5' RACE. Sequencing used a NextSeq 500. Using fastp trimming at Q25 and MiXCR clonotype assembly, TCRdb reanalyzed the public sequencing data and kept in-frame beta chains. Rows with one shared CDR3 protein collapse into an entry with the most common genes and DNA. Present in this sample are just over 75,000 distinct CDR3 sequences, around 7.8% of which were seen just once. The ten largest clones add up to about 6.8% of the sample. The starting material was PBMCs, obtained at surgery. The receptors originated from a male donor with early-stage non-small cell lung cancer.

This clonotype was found many times. V and J are TRBV27 and TRBJ1-5; 10 bases line up with TRBD1. Trimming took 5 bases from V and 3 from J; bases not matched to a gene: 10. Germline V lookup: CDR1 MNHEY, CDR2 SMNVEV (reference sequence). This CDR3 region has 17 residues. The CDR3 here is CASSRRPGQGYNQPQHF. In DNA, the CDR3 is TGTGCCAGCAGTCGTCGACCGGGACAGGGGTACAATCAGCCCCAGCATTTT.

This clonotype occurred a few times. The chain uses TRBV6-5 and TRBJ1-1; D not resolved. Germline V gene sequence: CDR1 MNHEY, CDR2 SVGAGI. This CDR3 is 15 amino acids long. V was cut by 0 bases and J by 1 base, with 9 bases left in between. Here the CDR3 DNA reads TGTGCCAGCAGTTACTCTGCCGGGAGGAACACTGAAGCTTTCTTT. This translates into CASSYSAGRNTEAFF.

V is TRBV7-9 and J is TRBJ2-3; 13 bases align to TRBD2. This CDR3 spans 16 amino acids. CDR1 is SEHNR and CDR2 is FQNEAQ in the germline V gene (reference sequence). Losses at the gene ends were 5 bases for V and 6 bases for J; bases not matched to a gene: 8. The CDR3 bases are TGTGCCAGCAGCCCGATCGGGACTAGCGGGATTGATACGCAGTATTTT. Encoded protein: CASSPIGTSGIDTQYF.

The chain employs TRBV5-4 and TRBJ1-1; 9 bases agree with TRBD1. CDR3 size: 14 residues. Germline V CDR1 and CDR2: SGHNT, YYREEE (reference sequence). V shed 4 bases and J 5 bases; nucleotides not matched to a gene: 6. CDR3 DNA sequence: TGTGCCAGCAGCCATGGGACAGGGAGAACTGAAGCTTTCTTT. This codes for CASSHGTGRTEAFF.

In this sample, this clonotype turned up many times. In DNA form, the CDR3 reads TGTGCCAGCAGTGATCAGTATAGCAATCAGCCCCAGCATTTT. Translated: CASSDQYSNQPQHF. The rearrangement links TRBV2 to TRBJ1-5, with D hard to call. From germline, CDR1 is SNHLY and CDR2 FYNNEI. V lost 3 bases to trimming and J lost 0 bases, with 6 bases between them. The CDR3 sequence is 14 residues long.

This clonotype was observed a handful of times. This sequence joins TRBV18 and TRBJ2-1; 10 bases are a match to TRBD2. This CDR3 contains 17 residues. J lost 8 bases, V lost 2 bases, and 12 bases had no gene match. Germline CDR1 is KGHSH and CDR2 is LQKENI. The CDR3 nucleotides read TGTGCCAGCTCACCAACCCTAGCTAGCGGGAGTAGGGATGAGCAGTTCTTC. Translation gives CASSPTLASGSRDEQFF.

This clonotype was seen ten or more times. The CDR3 loop is CASSPQWDTQYF. The CDR3 DNA is TGTGCCAGCAGTCCACAGTGGGATACGCAGTATTTT. The chain combines TRBV6-5 with TRBJ2-3, with D hard to call. V lost 5 bases and J lost 6, with 9 bases in between. The CDR3 consists of 12 residues. Germline V gives CDR1 MNHEY, CDR2 SVGAGI.

This chain connects TRBV24-1 to TRBJ2-1; the match to TRBD2 covers 7 bases. This CDR3 has 14 residues. The V and J ends lost 9 bases and 8 bases, in that order; junction bases with no gene match: 12. The germline gives CDR1 KGHDR, CDR2 SFDVKD. The CDR3 nucleotides are TGTGCCACCTCCCGGACTAGTAATCAGGATGAGCAGTTCTTC. Its translation: CATSRTSNQDEQFF.

This sequence joins TRBV7-9 and TRBJ2-5; perhaps TRBD2 as D (5 bases). The CDR3 has 13 residues. V lost 2 bases and J 5 bases, leaving 9 bases between the germline ends. The germline CDR1 and CDR2 sequences are SEHNR and FQNEAQ (reference sequence). CDR3 protein: CASSLLAKETQYF. CDR3 in DNA: TGTGCCAGCAGCTTATTAGCGAAGGAGACCCAGTACTTC.

Many counts were recorded for this clonotype. This sequence joins TRBV7-9 and TRBJ1-2, with D unclear. V lost 4 bases to trimming and J lost 3 bases, with 18 bases between them. CDR3 length equals 16 residues. CDR1 SEHNR and CDR2 FQNEAQ come from the germline V gene (reference sequence). The CDR3 nucleotides read TGTGCCAGCAGCTCGACCCGGCGGGTTTTGGACTATGGCTACACCTTC. This encodes CASSSTRRVLDYGYTF.

This clonotype was seen at least ten times. CDR3 nucleotide sequence: TGCAGTGCTAGACCCCCTCAGGGTTACATTCAGTACTTC. Protein sequence: CSARPPQGYIQYF. V usage is TRBV20-1 and J usage is TRBJ2-4; TRBD1 is a possible D gene (5 bases). V dropped 2 bases and J dropped 8 bases, with 13 bases sitting between them. The germline V gene has CDR1 DFQATT and CDR2 SNEGSKA (reference sequence). This CDR3 is 13 amino acids long.

This clonotype was counted at least ten times. The gene calls are TRBV11-1 and TRBJ2-3; 7 bases fit TRBD1. After removal of 5 bases from V and 3 bases from J, the junction contained 8 bases not matched to a gene. CDR1 is SGHAT and CDR2 is FQDESV in the germline V gene (reference sequence). The CDR3 sequence is 15 residues long. CDR3 coding DNA: TGTGCCAGCAGCCTACTGACAGGGCGGACAGATACGCAGTATTTT. Its translation: CASSLLTGRTDTQYF.